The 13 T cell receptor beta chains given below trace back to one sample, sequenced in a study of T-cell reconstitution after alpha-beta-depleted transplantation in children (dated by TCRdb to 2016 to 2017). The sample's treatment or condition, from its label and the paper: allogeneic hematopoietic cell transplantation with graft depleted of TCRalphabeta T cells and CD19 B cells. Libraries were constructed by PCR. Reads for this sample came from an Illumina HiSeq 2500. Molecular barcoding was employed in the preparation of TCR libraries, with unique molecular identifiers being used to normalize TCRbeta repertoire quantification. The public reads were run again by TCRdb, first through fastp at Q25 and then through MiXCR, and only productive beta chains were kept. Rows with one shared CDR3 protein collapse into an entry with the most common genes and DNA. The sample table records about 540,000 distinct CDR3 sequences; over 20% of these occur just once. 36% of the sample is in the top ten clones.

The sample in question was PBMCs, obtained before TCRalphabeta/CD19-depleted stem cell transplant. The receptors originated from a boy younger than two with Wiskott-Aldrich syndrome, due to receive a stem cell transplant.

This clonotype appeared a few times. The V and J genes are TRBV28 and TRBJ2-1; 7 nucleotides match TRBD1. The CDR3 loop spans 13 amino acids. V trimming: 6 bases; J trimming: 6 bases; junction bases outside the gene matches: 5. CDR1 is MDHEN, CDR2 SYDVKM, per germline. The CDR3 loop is CASRTQGSNEQFF. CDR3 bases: TGTGCCAGCAGGACACAGGGGAGCAATGAGCAGTTCTTC.

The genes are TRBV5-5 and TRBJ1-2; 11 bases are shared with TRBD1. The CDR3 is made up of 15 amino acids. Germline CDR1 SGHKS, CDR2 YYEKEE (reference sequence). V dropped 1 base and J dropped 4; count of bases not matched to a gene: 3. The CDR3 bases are TGTGCCAGCAGCTTGACGGGACAGGGGGTCTATGGCTACACCTTC. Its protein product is CASSLTGQGVYGYTF. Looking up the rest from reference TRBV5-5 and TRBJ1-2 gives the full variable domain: DAGVTQSPTHLIKTRGQQVTLRCSPISGHKSVSWYQQVLGQGPQFIFQYYEKEERGRGNFPDRFSARQFPNYSSELNVNALLLGDSALYLCASSLTGQGVYGYTFGSGTRLTVV.

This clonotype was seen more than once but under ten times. CDR3 sequence (DNA): TGTGCCAGCACCACACGCGGGGCGAACACCGGGGAGCTGTTTTTT. Amino acid sequence: CASTTRGANTGELFF. The V gene is TRBV28, the J gene TRBJ2-2; tentative D call: TRBD2 (6 bases). CDR3 length: 15 amino acids. V was cut by 7 bases and J by 0 bases, with 12 bases left in between. Germline-derived CDR1 and CDR2 are MDHEN and SYDVKM.

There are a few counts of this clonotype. The CDR3 DNA is TGCAGTGCTCCCGGGACTAGCGGGACCTACAATGAGCAGTTCTTC. Translated: CSAPGTSGTYNEQFF. The chain uses TRBV20-1 and TRBJ2-1; 13 bases map to TRBD2. The V gene's germline CDR1 is DFQATT and CDR2 SNEGSKA (reference sequence). The junction had 3 bases not matched to a gene; V was cut back by 5 bases and J by 2 bases. The CDR3 is 15 residues long.

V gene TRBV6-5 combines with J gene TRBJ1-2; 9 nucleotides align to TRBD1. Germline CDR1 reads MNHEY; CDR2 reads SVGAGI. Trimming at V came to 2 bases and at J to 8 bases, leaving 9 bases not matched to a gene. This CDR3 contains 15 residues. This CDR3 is CASSYPGTGRRGYTF. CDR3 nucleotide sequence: TGTGCCAGCAGTTACCCCGGGACAGGGAGGAGAGGCTACACCTTC.

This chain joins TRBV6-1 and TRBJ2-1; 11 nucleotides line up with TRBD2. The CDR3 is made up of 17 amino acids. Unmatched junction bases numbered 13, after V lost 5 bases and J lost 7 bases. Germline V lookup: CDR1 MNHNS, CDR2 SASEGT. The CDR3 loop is CASSRLAGNVISNEQFF. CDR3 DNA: TGTGCCAGCAGTCGACTAGCGGGAAATGTAATATCAAATGAGCAGTTCTTC.

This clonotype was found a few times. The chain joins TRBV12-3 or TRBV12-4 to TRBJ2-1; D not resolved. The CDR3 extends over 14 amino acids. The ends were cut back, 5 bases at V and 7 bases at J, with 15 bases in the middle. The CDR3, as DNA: TGTGCCAGCAGTCACAACCGTCTTAAAAATGAGCAGTTCTTC. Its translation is CASSHNRLKNEQFF.

For the CDR3, the DNA is TGTGCCAGCAGCTTAGCCTCATATCAGCCCCAGCATTTT. This codes for CASSLASYQPQHF. This chain links TRBV7-2 with TRBJ1-5, with D unresolved. Germline CDR1 is SGHTA and CDR2 is FQGNSA. Trimming cost V 0 bases and J 5 bases, with 5 bases left between them. This CDR3 is built from 13 residues.

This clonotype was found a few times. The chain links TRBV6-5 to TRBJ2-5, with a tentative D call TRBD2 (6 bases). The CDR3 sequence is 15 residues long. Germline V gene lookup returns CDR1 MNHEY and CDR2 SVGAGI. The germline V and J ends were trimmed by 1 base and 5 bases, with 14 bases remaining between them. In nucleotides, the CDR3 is TGTGCCAGCAGTTACTTGGGGCTAGCGAGCGAGACCCAGTACTTC. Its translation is CASSYLGLASETQYF.

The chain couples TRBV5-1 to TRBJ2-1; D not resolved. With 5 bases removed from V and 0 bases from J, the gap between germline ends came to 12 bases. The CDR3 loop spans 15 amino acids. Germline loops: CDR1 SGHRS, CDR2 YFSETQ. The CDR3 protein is CASSVADSSYNEQFF. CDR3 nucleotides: TGCGCCAGCAGTGTGGCTGATAGCTCCTACAATGAGCAGTTCTTC.

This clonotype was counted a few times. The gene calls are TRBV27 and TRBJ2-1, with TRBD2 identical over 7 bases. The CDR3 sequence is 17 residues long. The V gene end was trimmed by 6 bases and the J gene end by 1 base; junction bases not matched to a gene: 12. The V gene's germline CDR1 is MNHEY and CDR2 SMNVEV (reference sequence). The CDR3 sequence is CASRPTLAKGSYNEQFF. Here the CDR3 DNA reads TGTGCCAGCAGGCCTACACTAGCGAAGGGATCCTACAATGAGCAGTTCTTC.

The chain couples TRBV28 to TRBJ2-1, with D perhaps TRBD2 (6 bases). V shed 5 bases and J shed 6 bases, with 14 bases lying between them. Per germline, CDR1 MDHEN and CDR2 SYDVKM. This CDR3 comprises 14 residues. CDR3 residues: CASSPTTTSNEQFF. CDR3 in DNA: TGTGCCAGCAGTCCCACCACGACTAGCAATGAGCAGTTCTTC.

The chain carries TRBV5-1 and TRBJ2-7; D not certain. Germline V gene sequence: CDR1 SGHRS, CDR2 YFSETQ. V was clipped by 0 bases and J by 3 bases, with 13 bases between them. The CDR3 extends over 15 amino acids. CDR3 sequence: CASSLGPTHFYEQYF. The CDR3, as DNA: TGCGCCAGCAGCTTGGGTCCGACCCACTTCTACGAGCAGTACTTC. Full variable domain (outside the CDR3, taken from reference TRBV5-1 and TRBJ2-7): KAGVTQTPRYLIKTRGQQVTLSCSPISGHRSVSWYQQTPGQGLQFLFEYFSETQRNKGNFPGRFSGRQFSNSRSEMNVSTLELGDSALYLCASSLGPTHFYEQYFGPGTRLTVT.